The clone carrying this T cell receptor (beta chain) was detected only a few times. Its antigen is not identified. The data were taken from a study of T cells after yellow fever vaccination. General observations from the study: Shared CD4/CD8 clonotypes were a small share, likely from convergent recombination. Most primary-vaccination clones reappeared after the booster (approximately 95% CD4, more than 70% CD8). A weaker secondary response peaked on day 5, the primary on day 15.

Trimming left V 3 bases short and J 5 bases short, with 10 bases between. This CDR3 has 13 residues. The germline V gene has CDR1 SGHAT and CDR2 FQNNGV. 5'RACE template switching generated TCR cDNA, adding a universal primer site and UMIs. TCRdb redid the calling of the 5' RACE reads with MiXCR, one entry per CDR3 protein. The sample yields 120,000 or so distinct CDR3 sequences, nearly 15% seen once. This sequence originates from a man younger than 35 who received the YFV17D yellow fever vaccine. The chain has TRBV11-2 and TRBJ1-1, with D possibly being TRBD1 (6 bases). This material consisted of CD8+ T cells sorted from PBMCs, taken 5 days after the yellow fever booster vaccination. DNA for the CDR3: TGTGCCAGCAGCTTGGGGAGGGGGACTGAAGCTTTCTTT. Translated, it gives CASSLGRGTEAFF. Variable domain in full (rest from reference TRBV11-2 and TRBJ1-1): EAGVAQSPRYKIIEKRQSVAFWCNPISGHATLYWYQQILGQGPKLLIQFQNNGVVDDSQLPKDRFSAERLKGVDSTLKIQPAKLEDSAVYLCASSLGRGTEAFFGQGTRLTVV.